The 17 T cell receptor beta chains given below trace back to one sample, sequenced in a study of cytomegalovirus exposure and HLA in healthy donors. In the PCR, 60 Vbeta and 13 Jbeta primers were used. Clones were sequenced by immunoSEQ multiplex PCR, and TCRdb holds only the in-frame ones, with some missing. The sample shows 95,000 to 150,000 clones, around 78% of them seen only once. Sequencing was carried out using PBMCs. The receptors here all came from a man in his forties in good health and CMV-seronegative.

This rearrangement joins TRBV7-2 to TRBJ2-5; TRBD1 might be the D (5 bases). This CDR3 has 16 residues. Germline-derived CDR1 and CDR2 are SGHTA and FQGNSA. V was trimmed by 3 bases and J by 2 bases, leaving 16 bases between them. CDR3: CASSFLKGQGQETQYF. In DNA form, the CDR3 reads TGTGCCAGCAGCTTTTTAAAAGGGCAGGGACAAGAGACCCAGTACTTC.

The chain carries TRBV5-5 and TRBJ1-4; D is uncertain. In germline, CDR1 is SGHKS, CDR2 YYEKEE (reference sequence). Trimming pared 0 bases from V and 1 base from J, leaving 4 bases between. The CDR3 sequence is 14 residues long. CDR3 nucleotide sequence: TGTGCCAGCAGCTTGGCAGGAACTAATGAAAAACTGTTTTTT. This sequence encodes CASSLAGTNEKLFF.

The chain couples TRBV19 to TRBJ1-2; the D gene is possibly TRBD1 (5 bases). This CDR3 contains 13 residues. In germline, CDR1 is LNHDA, CDR2 SQIVND (reference sequence). Trimming shortened V by 6 bases and J by 7 bases, and 15 bases separated the two germline ends. CDR3 region: CASSGRQGIGYTF. The CDR3 DNA is TGTGCCAGTAGCGGCCGGCAGGGCATTGGCTACACCTTC.

Turning to this clone: The identical CDR3 is also encoded by other nucleotide sequences in the sample. The genes are TRBV2 and TRBJ2-7, with D unresolved. The ends were cut back, 4 bases at V and 1 base at J, with 2 bases in the middle. Germline V gives CDR1 SNHLY, CDR2 FYNNEI. The CDR3 spans 11 residues. The CDR3 sequence is CASSASYEQYF. CDR3 DNA sequence: TGTGCCAGCAGTGCTTCCTACGAGCAGTACTTC.

The rearrangement uses TRBV5-1 and TRBJ1-5; no clear D gene. Germline CDR1 and CDR2: SGHRS and YFSETQ. The length of the CDR3 is 17 residues. V lost 0 bases to trimming and J lost 0 bases, with 13 bases between them. The CDR3: CASSLAPIEISNQPQHF. The DNA for the CDR3 is TGCGCCAGCAGCTTGGCACCCATCGAGATTAGCAATCAGCCCCAGCATTTT.

This clone was detected only a few times. The V gene is TRBV5-4, the J gene TRBJ1-2, with D unclear. Germline V CDR1 and CDR2: SGHNT, YYREEE (reference sequence). The ends were cut back, 0 bases at V and 1 base at J, with 4 bases in the middle. The length of the CDR3 is 13 residues. The CDR3, as DNA: TGTGCCAGCAGCTTGGATAGTAACTATGGCTACACCTTC. It codes for CASSLDSNYGYTF.

This sequence joins TRBV19 and TRBJ1-6; D not certain. The germline gives CDR1 LNHDA, CDR2 SQIVND (reference sequence). V lost 5 bases, J lost 8 bases, and 13 bases lay in between. The CDR3 sequence is 14 residues long. Here the CDR3 reads CASSAQIWHSPLHF. The DNA of the CDR3 is TGTGCCAGTAGTGCCCAAATATGGCATTCACCCCTCCACTTT.

CDR3 in amino acids: CASSQVLPGGRNIQYF. The CDR3 region has the DNA TGCGCCAGCAGCCAAGTGCTTCCAGGGGGCCGGAACATTCAGTACTTC. The chain employs TRBV4-1 and TRBJ2-4; 8 nucleotides align to TRBD1. Germline CDR1 MGHRA, CDR2 YSYEKL. The length of the CDR3 is 16 residues. V dropped 1 base and J dropped 7; count of bases not matched to a gene: 9.

The V and J genes are TRBV7-9 and TRBJ1-2; TRBD1 matches at 7 bases. Per germline, CDR1 SEHNR and CDR2 FQNEAQ (reference sequence). The V gene end was trimmed by 0 bases and the J gene end by 6 bases; junction bases not matched to a gene: 13. This CDR3 is 17 amino acids long. CDR3 residues: CASSLAVPWDRNHGYTF. The DNA of the CDR3 is TGTGCCAGCAGCTTAGCGGTCCCCTGGGACAGAAACCATGGCTACACCTTC.

This sequence joins TRBV29-1 and TRBJ2-6; 7 bases are a match to TRBD1. V gave up 1 base and J gave up 4 bases; unmatched junction bases: 4. CDR1 is SQVTM and CDR2 is ANQGSEA in the germline V gene. The CDR3 is 15 amino acids. CDR3 protein: CSVEGTGAGANVLTF. The CDR3 DNA follows: TGCAGCGTTGAAGGTACAGGGGCCGGGGCCAACGTCCTGACTTTC.

V is TRBV5-1 and J is TRBJ1-5; D is undetermined. The CDR3 contains 14 residues. Germline-derived CDR1 and CDR2 are SGHRS and YFSETQ. The germline V and J ends were trimmed by 5 bases and 2 bases, with 11 bases remaining between them. CDR3 loop: CASSTDGGNQPQHF. The CDR3 coding sequence is TGCGCCAGCAGTACAGACGGGGGCAATCAGCCCCAGCATTTT.

The chain has TRBV2 and TRBJ2-3, with 7 nucleotides matching TRBD1. Germline V gives CDR1 SNHLY, CDR2 FYNNEI. The trim removed 4 bases at V and 0 bases at J, leaving 4 bases unmatched. The CDR3 sequence is 15 residues long. The CDR3 spells CASSGQGLSTDTQYF. DNA for the CDR3: TGTGCCAGCAGTGGACAGGGCCTAAGCACAGATACGCAGTATTTT.

The chain links TRBV7-2 to TRBJ2-3; TRBD1 aligns across 7 bases. J gave up 0 bases and V 5 bases, and 14 bases lay outside the gene matches. The germline CDR1 and CDR2 sequences are SGHTA and FQGNSA. The CDR3 has 18 residues. The CDR3 DNA sequence: TGTGCCAGCAGCCAGATAGTAACGACACAGGGGAGCACAGATACGCAGTATTTT. As protein: CASSQIVTTQGSTDTQYF.

The chain couples TRBV6-1 to TRBJ2-7; possibly TRBD1 for D (6 bases). Per germline, CDR1 MNHNS and CDR2 SASEGT. V gave up 6 bases and J gave up 1 base, with 13 bases separating them. This CDR3 has 14 amino acids. The CDR3 spells CASRARDTSYEQYF. The CDR3 nucleotides read TGTGCCAGCAGAGCCCGGGACACGTCCTACGAGCAGTACTTC.

The chain combines TRBV27 with TRBJ2-1; 11 positions match TRBD2. J lost 9 bases, V lost 5 bases, and 9 bases had no gene match. The CDR3 consists of 15 residues. Germline CDR1 and CDR2: MNHEY and SMNVEV (reference sequence). DNA for the CDR3: TGTGCCAGCAGTCCATTAGCGGGGGGGACGGGTGAGCAGTTCTTC. It translates to CASSPLAGGTGEQFF.

This chain links TRBV2 with TRBJ1-5; 8 nucleotides align to TRBD1. The ends lost 8 bases at V and 5 bases at J; junction bases unmatched: 8. The CDR3 contains 14 residues. Germline V gene data show CDR1 as SNHLY and CDR2 as FYNNEI. The CDR3 protein is CASGSDRGDQPQHF. The CDR3 DNA sequence: TGTGCCAGCGGGTCAGACAGGGGAGATCAGCCCCAGCATTTT.

This clone appeared a few times. This rearrangement joins TRBV4-3 to TRBJ1-4; D is perhaps TRBD1 (5 bases). The V end lost 0 bases, the J end lost 8 bases, and 13 bases lay between the germline ends. The CDR3 sequence is 15 residues long. CDR1 is LGHNA and CDR2 is YSLEER in the germline V gene. CDR3: CASSQELGTGEKLFF. The CDR3 DNA sequence: TGCGCCAGCAGCCAAGAACTAGGGACTGGCGAAAAACTGTTTTTT.